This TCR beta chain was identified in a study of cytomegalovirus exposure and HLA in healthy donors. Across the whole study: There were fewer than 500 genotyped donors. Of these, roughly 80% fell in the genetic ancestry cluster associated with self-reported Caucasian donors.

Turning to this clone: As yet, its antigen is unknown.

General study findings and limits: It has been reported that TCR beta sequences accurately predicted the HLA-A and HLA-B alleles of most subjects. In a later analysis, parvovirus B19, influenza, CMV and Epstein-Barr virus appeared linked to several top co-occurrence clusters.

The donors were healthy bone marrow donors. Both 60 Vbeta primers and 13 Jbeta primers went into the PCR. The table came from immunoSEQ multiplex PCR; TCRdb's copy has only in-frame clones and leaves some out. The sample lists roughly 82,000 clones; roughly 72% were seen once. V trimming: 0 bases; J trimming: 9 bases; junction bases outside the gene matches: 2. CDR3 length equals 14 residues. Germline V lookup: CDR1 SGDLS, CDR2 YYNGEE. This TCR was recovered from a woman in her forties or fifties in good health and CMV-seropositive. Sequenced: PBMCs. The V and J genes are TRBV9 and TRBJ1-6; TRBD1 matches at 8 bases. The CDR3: CASSVADRGSPLHF. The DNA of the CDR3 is TGTGCCAGCAGCGTAGCCGACAGGGGTTCACCCCTCCACTTT.